The present T cell receptor beta chain was sequenced within a study of response to subunit inactivated influenza vaccine. Findings and limits, study-wide: That few new T cells are recruited by each seasonal influenza vaccination was the authors' suggestion.

J was trimmed by 0 bases and V by 2 bases; bases with no gene match: 4. CDR3 size: 16 residues. Looked up from germline, CDR1 is SGDLS and CDR2 is YYNGEE. Concerning this clonotype: Its specificity is not known.

TCRdb processed the RT-PCR reads anew with MiXCR; each CDR3 protein has one entry. The sample has fewer than 350,000 distinct CDR3 sequences; roughly a fifth are singletons. The sample in question was PBMCs from blood, obtained around 22 months after vaccination. The receptor's source is a man between 50 and 75 years old who received an inactivated influenza vaccine. The gene calls are TRBV9 and TRBJ1-1; 10 nucleotides match TRBD1. The CDR3 protein is CASSVGQGLMNTEAFF. Here the CDR3 DNA reads TGTGCCAGCAGCGTGGGACAGGGGTTAATGAACACTGAAGCTTTCTTT.